The 7 T cell receptor beta chains listed next were all sequenced from one sample in a study of neurological immune-mediated disorders. One entry per CDR3 protein results from TCRdb running MiXCR on the 5' RACE reads. The sample has 70,000 to 95,000 distinct CDR3 sequences; around an eighth are singletons. What was sequenced was PBMCs. These receptors were collected from a woman between 50 and 59 years old in good health.

This clonotype has just a few counts. The chain carries TRBV2 and TRBJ1-5; no clear D gene. Trimming shortened V by 7 bases and J by 4 bases, and 14 bases separated the two germline ends. CDR1 SNHLY and CDR2 FYNNEI come from the germline V gene. The CDR3 runs to 14 residues. The CDR3 reads CASNGLAGNQPQHF. CDR3 sequence (DNA): TGTGCCAGCAACGGATTGGCGGGGAATCAGCCCCAGCATTTT.

This clonotype was detected only a few times. A much larger clone differs by one base, so this may be a read error. This chain uses TRBV5-5 with TRBJ1-1; the D is unclear. CDR1 is SGHKS, CDR2 YYEKEE, per germline (reference sequence). CDR3 length: 14 residues. CDR3 loop: CTSSATRMNTEAFF. The CDR3 DNA is TGTACCAGCAGCGCGACAAGGATGAACACTGAAGCTTTCTTT.

This clonotype appeared many times. V gene TRBV24-1 combines with J gene TRBJ2-3; D is ambiguous. Germline V CDR1 and CDR2: KGHDR, SFDVKD. This CDR3 spans 16 amino acids. V was shortened by 5 bases and J by 0 bases, with 14 bases between the two germline ends. In DNA form, the CDR3 reads TGTGCCACCAGTGCGGGTTTGGGAACTAGCACAGATACGCAGTATTTT. Translating it yields CATSAGLGTSTDTQYF.

This clonotype was seen ten or more times. The chain links TRBV15 to TRBJ2-3; TRBD1 agrees at 7 bases. CDR3 length equals 16 residues. The V segment lost 4 bases and the J segment 2 bases; nucleotides outside the gene matches: 9. Per the germline V gene, CDR1 is LNHNV and CDR2 is YYDKDF (reference sequence). CDR3 sequence (DNA): TGTGCCACCAGCAAACCAGGGACAGCGATCACAGATACGCAGTATTTT. The encoded protein is CATSKPGTAITDTQYF.

This clonotype was seen at least ten times. V gene TRBV12-3 or TRBV12-4 combines with J gene TRBJ2-7, with a weak D call TRBD2 (6 bases). The CDR3 consists of 15 residues. V was cut by 6 bases and J by 5 bases, with 20 bases left in between. CDR3 protein: CASSPRAGRANEQYF. CDR3 nucleotide sequence: TGTGCCAGCAGCCCCAGGGCGGGGCGTGCTAACGAGCAGTACTTC.

This clonotype has a single count. The chain is built from TRBV7-9 and TRBJ1-2; TRBD1 is a possible D gene (6 bases). Germline V CDR1 and CDR2: SEHNR, FQNEAQ (reference sequence). The germline V and J ends were trimmed by 4 bases and 4 bases, with 16 bases remaining between them. The CDR3 loop spans 15 amino acids. CDR3 amino acids: CASSSPTGVLYGYTF. The CDR3 coding sequence is TGTGCCAGCAGCTCCCCGACAGGAGTACTCTATGGCTACACCTTC.

At least ten counts were recorded for this clonotype. This chain uses TRBV11-1 with TRBJ2-3; D is possibly TRBD1 or TRBD2 (5 bases each). Germline lookup yields CDR1 SGHAT and CDR2 FQDESV (reference sequence). This CDR3 is 14 amino acids long. Trimming pared 5 bases from V and 0 bases from J, leaving 9 bases between. The DNA for the CDR3 is TGTGCCAGCAGCAGAAGGGACAGCACAGATACGCAGTATTTT. Its translation is CASSRRDSTDTQYF.